The rows below give T cell receptor beta chains drawn from one sample of a study of T cell responses to AZD1222 COVID-19 vaccine. Assay used: immunoSEQ multiplex PCR; TCRdb lists only in-frame clones, some missing. The data hold roughly 120,000 clones, with around 88% observed a single time. This material consisted of peripheral blood, taken on day 0 of AZD1222 vaccination. These receptor sequences come from an adult in good health. Each CDR3 is given with its conserved first and last residue. A D gene is named only where the DNA matches it firmly. Some rows have no size entry. The others give once, few or many, or a class for an expanded clone.

>TRBV7-3|.|.|TRBJ2-1
TGTGCCAGCAGCCCCAAGGCGGGGAAACCCTACAATGAGCAGTTCTTC
CASSPKAGKPYNEQFF
>TRBV6-5|.|.|TRBJ2-2
TGTGCCAGCAGTCCCCACCCCCCCGACCGCGGGGAGCTGTTTTTT
CASSPHPPDRGELFF
>TRBV3-1/TRBV3-2|.|few|TRBJ2-1
TGTGCCAGCAGCCAGGATACATACTCCTACAATGAGCAGTTCTTC
CASSQDTYSYNEQFF
>TRBV7-7|.|.|TRBJ1-1
TGTGCCAGCAGCTTGACGGTGAACACTGAAGCTTTCTTT
CASSLTVNTEAFF
>TRBV4-3|TRBD2|.|TRBJ2-3
TGCGCCAGCAGCCCCGGGACTAGCGGGGGGAGCACAGATACGCAGTATTTT
CASSPGTSGGSTDTQYF
>TRBV15|TRBD1|.|TRBJ1-2
TGTGCCACCAGCCCTCAGGGGGCGGGTGGCTACACCTTC
CATSPQGAGGYTF
>TRBV3-1/TRBV3-2|.|.|TRBJ2-6
TGTGCCAGCAGTCGGGGGTCTGCTGGGGCCAACGTCCTGACTTTC
CASSRGSAGANVLTF
>TRBV6-2/TRBV6-3|TRBD1|.|TRBJ1-2
TGTGCCAGCAGTTCGGACAGGGCGGGCTATGGCTACACCTTC
CASSSDRAGYGYTF
>TRBV7-3|TRBD1|.|TRBJ2-3
TGTGCCAGCAAAGGGCAGGGGGCGGCAGATACGCAGTATTTT
CASKGQGAADTQYF
>TRBV7-3|.|once|TRBJ1-6
TGTGCCAGCAGCTTAGGGGGGGTTAATTCACCCCTCCACTTT
CASSLGGVNSPLHF
>TRBV7-9|.|.|TRBJ2-7
TGTGCCAGCAGCGGCAACAGGGACCGCTACGAGCAGTACTTC
CASSGNRDRYEQYF
>TRBV27|.|.|TRBJ1-3
TGTGCCAGCAGGCGCTCCTCCGGGCCGTCTGGAAACACCATATATTTT
CASRRSSGPSGNTIYF
>TRBV14|TRBD2|.|TRBJ2-1
TGTGCCAGCAGCCTACTAGCGGGAGGGTACAATGAGCAGTTCTTC
CASSLLAGGYNEQFF
>TRBV7-8|TRBD1|.|TRBJ1-1
TGTGCCAGCAGCTCGATGACACAGGGGGCTGAAGCTTTCTTT
CASSSMTQGAEAFF
>TRBV5-8|.|.|TRBJ1-5
TGTGCCAGCAGCTTGTTCTCTTATAGCAATCAGCCCCAGCATTTT
CASSLFSYSNQPQHF
>TRBV24-1|.|.|TRBJ2-5
TGTGCCACCAGTGATTTTCCAGGGAAGAGGGAGACCCAGTACTTC
CATSDFPGKRETQYF
>TRBV27|TRBD1|.|TRBJ2-3
TGTGCCAGCAGGGGGGGACAGGGTGATACGCAGTATTTT
CASRGGQGDTQYF
>TRBV27|.|.|TRBJ2-6
TGTGCCAGCAGTCGAGAACCGACAGGTTTCTCTGGGGCCAACGTCCTGACTTTC
CASSREPTGFSGANVLTF
>TRBV2|.|.|TRBJ1-5
TGTGCCAGCGGCCCTCAGGGGACTAGCAATCAGCCCCAGCATTTT
CASGPQGTSNQPQHF
>TRBV29-1|TRBD1|.|TRBJ1-1
TGCAGCGTTGAAGATCAAGGACAGGGACTTTGGACTGAAGCTTTCTTT
CSVEDQGQGLWTEAFF
>TRBV5-1|TRBD2|.|TRBJ2-7
TGCGCCAGCAGCTCCATAGCGGGGGGGACCTCCTACGAGCAGTACTTC
CASSSIAGGTSYEQYF
>TRBV19|.|.|TRBJ2-7
TGTGCCAGCCGGAGACAGGGAGGGTACGAGCAGTACTTC
CASRRQGGYEQYF
>TRBV7-9|.|once|TRBJ1-5
TGTGCCAGCAGCCTGACGGACCCGGAGCCCCAGCATTTT
CASSLTDPEPQHF
>TRBV3-1/TRBV3-2|.|.|TRBJ2-1
TGTGCCAGCAAGGGACTTCCCTCCCACAATGAGCAGTTCTTC
CASKGLPSHNEQFF
>TRBV19|.|.|TRBJ1-1
TGTGCCAGCTCCCGGGGGGCGAACACTGAAGCTTTCTTT
CASSRGANTEAFF
>TRBV3-1/TRBV3-2|.|.|TRBJ1-2
TGTGCCAGCAGCCCCCGAAGGGATACTAACTATGGCTACACCTTC
CASSPRRDTNYGYTF
>TRBV7-3|.|.|TRBJ2-2
TGTGCCAGCAGCTTAACCCCGGGGCTAACCGGGGAGCTGTTTTTT
CASSLTPGLTGELFF
>TRBV19|.|.|TRBJ2-7
TGTGCCAGTAGTATTGTTCGGCAGGGACACAACTACGAGCAGTACTTC
CASSIVRQGHNYEQYF
>TRBV9|.|once|TRBJ1-2
TGTGCCAGCAGCGTAGACAGGGATGAAGACTACACCTTC
CASSVDRDEDYTF
>TRBV27|TRBD1|.|TRBJ1-4
TGTGCCAGCAGTCTCCGCGACAGGGGTAATGAAAAACTGTTTTTT
CASSLRDRGNEKLFF
>TRBV24-1|.|.|TRBJ1-4
TGTGCCACCAGCTCACAGGGTGAGGGTGAAAAACTGTTTTTT
CATSSQGEGEKLFF
>TRBV19|.|.|TRBJ1-5
TGTGCCAGTACCGTAGGTATTGGTAGCAATCAGCCCCAGCATTTT
CASTVGIGSNQPQHF
>TRBV3-1/TRBV3-2|TRBD1|once|TRBJ1-4
TGTGCCAGCAGCCTGGACAGGGGAAGTGAAAAACTGTTTTTT
CASSLDRGSEKLFF
>TRBV5-1|.|.|TRBJ2-5
TGCGCCAGCAGCATACAGTACCAAGAGACCCAGTACTTC
CASSIQYQETQYF
>TRBV19|.|.|TRBJ2-5
TGTGCCAGTAGTATGGTTGCCGGGGAGACCCAGTACTTC
CASSMVAGETQYF
>TRBV4-1|.|.|TRBJ2-1
TGCGCCAGCAGCCAAGACCAGGTACGGGGGTACAATGAGCAGTTCTTC
CASSQDQVRGYNEQFF
>TRBV18|TRBD1|.|TRBJ1-1
TGTGCCAGCTCACCCCAGCAGAGGGGGCGCGAGGGCACTGAAGCTTTCTTT
CASSPQQRGREGTEAFF
>TRBV2|.|.|TRBJ2-1
TGTGCCAGCAGAGAAAACCCCCCGGAGGAGCAGTTCTTC
CASRENPPEEQFF
>TRBV15|.|.|TRBJ1-2
TGTGCCACCAGCCCCCAAGGGGGGCGAAGGGTCCGGGGCTACACCTTC
CATSPQGGRRVRGYTF
>TRBV6-5|TRBD1|.|TRBJ1-4
TGTGCCAGCAGACTCGGGACAGTTAATGAAAAACTGTTTTTT
CASRLGTVNEKLFF